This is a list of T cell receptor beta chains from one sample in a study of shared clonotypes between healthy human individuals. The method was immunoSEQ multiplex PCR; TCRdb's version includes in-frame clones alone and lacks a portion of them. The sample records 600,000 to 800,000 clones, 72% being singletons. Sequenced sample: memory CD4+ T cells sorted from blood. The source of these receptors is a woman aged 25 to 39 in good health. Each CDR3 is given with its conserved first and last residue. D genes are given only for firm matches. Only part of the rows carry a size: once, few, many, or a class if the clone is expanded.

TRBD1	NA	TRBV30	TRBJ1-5	TGTGCCTGGACCACAGGGGGGAGCAATCAGCCCCAGCATTTT	CAWTTGGSNQPQHF
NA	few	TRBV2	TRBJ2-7	TGTGCCAGCAGTGAACTGGGGGATGGGGACGAGCAGTACTTC	CASSELGDGDEQYF
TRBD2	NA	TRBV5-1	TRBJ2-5	TGCGCCAGCAGCTTGGCACCGACTAGCGGGAGTAGGGCGGAGACCCAGTACTTC	CASSLAPTSGSRAETQYF
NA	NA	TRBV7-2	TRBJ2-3	TGTGCCAGCAGCTTACTAGTCAGTACAGATACGCAGTATTTT	CASSLLVSTDTQYF
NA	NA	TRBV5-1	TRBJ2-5	TGCGCCAGCAGCTTACAGGTGGTGGAGACCCAGTACTTC	CASSLQVVETQYF
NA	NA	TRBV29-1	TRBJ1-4	TGCAGCGTTTGCTTTGATGCAACTAATGAAAAACTGTTTTTT	CSVCFDATNEKLFF
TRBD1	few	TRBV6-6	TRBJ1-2	TGTGCCAGCAGTGACAGGGGGACCTATGGCTACACCTTC	CASSDRGTYGYTF
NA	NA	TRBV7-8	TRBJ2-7	TGTGCCAGCAGCCCCAAGGCGGGACAGAGATCCTACGAGCAGTACTTC	CASSPKAGQRSYEQYF
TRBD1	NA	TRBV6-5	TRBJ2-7	TGTGCCAGCAGTTACTTAGGGACAGGGGGATACGAGCAGTACTTC	CASSYLGTGGYEQYF
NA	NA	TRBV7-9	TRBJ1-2	TGTGCCAGCAGGGGTTTAGATGGCTACACCTTC	CASRGLDGYTF
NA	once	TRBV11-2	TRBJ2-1	TGTGCCAGCAGTCCGCTGACTAGTATGTGGGGGCATGAGCAGTTCTTC	CASSPLTSMWGHEQFF
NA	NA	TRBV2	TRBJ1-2	TGTGCCAGCAGTGTAGGTATATACGGTGGCTACACCTTC	CASSVGIYGGYTF
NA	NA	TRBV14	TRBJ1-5	TGTGCCAGCAGCCAAGTTTTGGGTAATCAGCCCCAGCATTTT	CASSQVLGNQPQHF
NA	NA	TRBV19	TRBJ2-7	TGTGCCAGTAGTATCTCGGTCCGGATTTCCCACGAGCAGTACTTC	CASSISVRISHEQYF
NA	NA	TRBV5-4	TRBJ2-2	TGTGCCAGCACCCTTAAGGGGACGAACACCGGGGAGCTGTTTTTT	CASTLKGTNTGELFF
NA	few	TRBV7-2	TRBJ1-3	TGTGCCAGCAGCTTAGCGCAGGCTTCTGGAAACACCATATATTTT	CASSLAQASGNTIYF
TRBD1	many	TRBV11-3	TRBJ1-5	TGTGCCAGCAGCTTAGCTCAAGACAGGGGGTACAATCAGCCCCAGCATTTT	CASSLAQDRGYNQPQHF
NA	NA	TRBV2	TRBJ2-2	TGTGCCAGCAGTGTCACTAGGAGCGCCGGGGAGCTGTTTTTT	CASSVTRSAGELFF
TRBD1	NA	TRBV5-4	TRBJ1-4	TGTGCCAGCAGCCGAGGGGGACAGGGGGCGACTTTTCCAAAACTGTTTTTT	CASSRGGQGATFPKLFF
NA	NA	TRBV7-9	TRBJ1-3	TGTGCCAGCAGCTCTCAGGGTGGTTCTGGAAACACCATATATTTT	CASSSQGGSGNTIYF
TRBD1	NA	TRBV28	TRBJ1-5	TGTGCCAGCAGTACACCAGGACAGGGCTATAGCAATCAGCCCCAGCATTTT	CASSTPGQGYSNQPQHF
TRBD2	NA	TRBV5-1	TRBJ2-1	TGCGCCAGCAGCTTAGCGGGAGAGTACAATGAGCAGTTCTTC	CASSLAGEYNEQFF
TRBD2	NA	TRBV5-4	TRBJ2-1	TGTGCCAGCAGCTTGAGTAGCGGGAGTAACGAGGGTGAGCAGTTCTTC	CASSLSSGSNEGEQFF
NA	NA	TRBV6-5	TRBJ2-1	TGTGCCAGCAGTTACTCGAGCAACTACAATGAGCAGTTCTTC	CASSYSSNYNEQFF
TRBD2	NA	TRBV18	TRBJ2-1	TGTGCCAGCTCACCATCTCCGGCTAGCGGGGGAAATGAGCAGTTCTTC	CASSPSPASGGNEQFF
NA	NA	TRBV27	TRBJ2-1	TGTGCCAGCAGTTTATCGAACGCCGGTGAGCAGTTCTTC	CASSLSNAGEQFF
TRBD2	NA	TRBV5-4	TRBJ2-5	TGTGCCAGCCGGGCTGCAGGAGCGGGGGGGGAGACCCAGTACTTC	CASRAAGAGGETQYF
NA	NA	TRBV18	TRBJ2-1	TGTGCCAGCTCACCACAGGTCGAGGATGAGCAGTTCTTC	CASSPQVEDEQFF
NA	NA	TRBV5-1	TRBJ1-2	TGCGCCAGCAGCCTTATACAGGGTGATGGCTACACCTTC	CASSLIQGDGYTF
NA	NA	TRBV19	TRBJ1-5	TGTGCCAGTAGGTTGGGACGGAGCAATCAGCCCCAGCATTTT	CASRLGRSNQPQHF
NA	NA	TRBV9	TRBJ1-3	TGTGCCAGCAGCGCACGGGCACCTCTCTCTGGAAACACCATATATTTT	CASSARAPLSGNTIYF
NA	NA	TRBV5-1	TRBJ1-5	TGCGCCAGCAGCTTGGCCGTGGGAGGTCAGCCCCAGCATTTT	CASSLAVGGQPQHF
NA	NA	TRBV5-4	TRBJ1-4	TGTGCCAGCAGCTCGGGGAGGTCTCCCTGGGAAAAACTGTTTTTT	CASSSGRSPWEKLFF
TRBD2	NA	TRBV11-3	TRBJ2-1	TGTGCCAGCAGCAAGCGGGAGGCTTCCTACAATGAGCAGTTCTTC	CASSKREASYNEQFF
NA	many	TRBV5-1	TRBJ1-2	TGCGCCAGCAGCCCGGGGACGGTCTCCTATGGCTACACCTTC	CASSPGTVSYGYTF
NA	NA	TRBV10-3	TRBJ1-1	TGTGCCATCAACGGCAGACTGAACACTGAAGCTTTCTTT	CAINGRLNTEAFF
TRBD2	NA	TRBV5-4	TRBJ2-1	TGTGCCAGCAGCGAAAGAGGCGGGACTAGCGGGAGGAATGAGCAGTTCTTC	CASSERGGTSGRNEQFF
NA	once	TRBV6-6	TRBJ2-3	TGTGCCAGCAGTGTAGGGGGTACTAGCACAGATACGCAGTATTTT	CASSVGGTSTDTQYF
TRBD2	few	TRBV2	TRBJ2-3	TGTGCCAGCAGTCCTAGACTAGCGGGAGATTTTACAGATACGCAGTATTTT	CASSPRLAGDFTDTQYF
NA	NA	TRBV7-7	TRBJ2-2	TGTGCCAGCAGCTTAGCGGGAGCCGGGGAGCTGTTTTTT	CASSLAGAGELFF
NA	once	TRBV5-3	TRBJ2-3	TGTGCCAGAAGCTTGACCCCTCAAAGCCCCACAGATACGCAGTATTTT	CARSLTPQSPTDTQYF
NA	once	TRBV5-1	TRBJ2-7	TGCGCCAGCAGCTTGGGTTACGAGCAGTACTTC	CASSLGYEQYF
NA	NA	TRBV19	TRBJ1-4	TGTGCCAGTAGTATAACAGGGAGAAGGAAAACTAATGAAAAACTGTTTTTT	CASSITGRRKTNEKLFF
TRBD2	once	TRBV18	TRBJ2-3	TGTGCCGCACGCCCTGCGGGGGGAGATACGCAGTATTTT	CAARPAGGDTQYF
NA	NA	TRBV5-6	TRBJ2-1	TGTGCCAGCAGCTTGAAGCCGAACGGTGAGCAGTTCTTC	CASSLKPNGEQFF
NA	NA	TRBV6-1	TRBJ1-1	TGTGCCAGCAGTGAATCTCAGGGGCGCGGGATCGCTGAAGCTTTCTTT	CASSESQGRGIAEAFF
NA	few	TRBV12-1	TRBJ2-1	TGTGCCGGTCGGGCGGGAGGGCGGCAGTTCTTC	CAGRAGGRQFF
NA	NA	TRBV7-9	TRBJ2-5	TGTGCCAGCAGCAGAGTTGGGTTAGAGACCCAGTACTTC	CASSRVGLETQYF
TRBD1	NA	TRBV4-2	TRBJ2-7	TGTGCCAGCAGCCAAGAAAAAAAGGCCTGGGACAGGGGCTACGAGCAGTACTTC	CASSQEKKAWDRGYEQYF
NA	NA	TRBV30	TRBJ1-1	TGTGCCTGGATCAGGACAGCCAACACTGAAGCTTTCTTT	CAWIRTANTEAFF